The 32 T cell receptor beta chains presented below share a single source sample, sequenced in a study of shared T cell receptors in the human thymus. Profiled with immunoSEQ multiplex PCR; TCRdb holds only in-frame clones, not every one. The sample includes more than 550,000 clones, 80% to 90% of them seen just once. These data also featured in a second study, about human thymus T cells.

What was sequenced was thymocytes. Every receptor here comes from a boy under two years old with a congenital heart defect.

This clone was observed a handful of times. The V gene is TRBV18, the J gene TRBJ1-1; 10 bases agree with TRBD1. The junction had 14 bases not matched to a gene; V was cut back by 3 bases and J by 4 bases. CDR1 is KGHSH, CDR2 LQKENI, per germline. CDR3 size: 18 residues. CDR3 region: CASSPRQGASPKITEAFF. The CDR3 DNA reads TGTGCCAGCTCACCGCGACAGGGGGCGTCTCCAAAAATCACTGAAGCTTTCTTT. Full variable domain (missing parts from reference TRBV18 and TRBJ1-1): NAGVMQNPRHLVRRRGQEARLRCSPMKGHSHVYWYRQLPEEGLKFMVYLQKENIIDESGMPKERFSAEFPKEGPSILRIQQVVRGDSAAYFCASSPRQGASPKITEAFFGQGTRLTVV.

V usage is TRBV2 and J usage is TRBJ2-3; 10 positions match TRBD2. The CDR3 totals 20 residues. Germline V gene sequence: CDR1 SNHLY, CDR2 FYNNEI. Trimming removed 0 bases from V and 2 bases from J; junction bases left unmatched: 14. CDR3 loop: CASSEALGSGREQYTDTQYF. The CDR3 nucleotides are TGTGCCAGCAGTGAAGCGCTTGGGAGCGGGAGGGAGCAATACACAGATACGCAGTATTTT.

This chain uses TRBV5-1 with TRBJ2-7, with 8 bases fitting TRBD1. The CDR3 spans 17 residues. Looked up from germline, CDR1 is SGHRS and CDR2 is YFSETQ. Trimming removed 4 bases from V and 3 bases from J; junction bases left unmatched: 15. DNA for the CDR3: TGCGCCAGCAGCGCCGGACACCTGGGACAGGCCTACTACGAGCAGTACTTC. It is translated as CASSAGHLGQAYYEQYF.

This clone was detected once. This chain connects TRBV5-4 to TRBJ1-2; TRBD1 matches 8 bases. The CDR3 is 13 residues long. V shed 2 bases, J shed 4 bases, and the junction held 1 base outside the gene matches. Germline assignment: CDR1 SGHNT and CDR2 YYREEE (reference sequence). CDR3 in amino acids: CASSLGTGYGYTF. As DNA, the CDR3 is TGTGCCAGCAGCTTAGGGACAGGCTATGGCTACACCTTC.

This clone appeared once. The chain has TRBV5-6 and TRBJ2-7, with D perhaps matching TRBD2 (6 bases). Per the germline V gene, CDR1 is SGHDT and CDR2 is YYEEEE. This CDR3 has 15 amino acids. Trimming took off 2 bases at V and 3 bases at J, with 15 bases between the two ends. The CDR3 DNA is TGTGCCAGCAGCTTCCGTCCGGGGGACGTCTACGAGCAGTACTTC. Its translation: CASSFRPGDVYEQYF.

This chain uses TRBV4-3 with TRBJ2-7, with 12 bases lining up with TRBD2. Germline CDR1 reads LGHNA; CDR2 reads YSLEER. V lost 2 bases to trimming and J lost 2 bases; unmatched junction nucleotides: 7. The CDR3 has 17 residues. The DNA for the CDR3 is TGCGCCAGCAGCCAAAGGGGCCTAGCGGGAGGGCCCTACGAGCAGTACTTC. Translated, it gives CASSQRGLAGGPYEQYF.

This chain joins TRBV30 and TRBJ2-7, with unresolved D. Per the germline V gene, CDR1 is GTSNPN and CDR2 is SVGIG (reference sequence). Trimming took off 1 base at V and 6 bases at J, with 19 bases between the two ends. CDR3 length equals 15 residues. The chain's CDR3 is CAWSGGVQMTPEQYF. DNA for the CDR3: TGTGCCTGGAGTGGAGGAGTCCAGATGACTCCCGAGCAGTACTTC.

The gene calls are TRBV5-1 and TRBJ2-7; 9 bases align to TRBD2. Germline trimming cut 3 bases from V and 0 bases from J; bases unmatched to any gene: 13. The CDR3 totals 18 residues. Germline values: CDR1 SGHRS, CDR2 YFSETQ. For the CDR3, the DNA is TGCGCCAGCAGCTCCGGAGCGTCAACTAGCGGGCCCTCCTACGAGCAGTACTTC. Protein product: CASSSGASTSGPSYEQYF.

The chain carries TRBV7-6 and TRBJ2-7, with 8 bases lining up with TRBD2. The V gene's germline CDR1 is SGHVS and CDR2 FNYEAQ. J gave up 6 bases and V 5 bases, and 21 bases lay outside the gene matches. This CDR3 spans 18 amino acids. The CDR3 DNA is TGTGCCAGCAGCCCCGTACTGAGGAAGCGGGAGATAGCGTTCGAGCAGTACTTC. It is translated as CASSPVLRKREIAFEQYF.

The J gene is TRBJ1-1, the V gene TRBV5-4; 10 bases match TRBD1. Germline-derived CDR1 and CDR2 are SGHNT and YYREEE (reference sequence). V was pared by 5 bases and J by 0 bases, with 7 bases of the junction left unmatched. The CDR3 length is 16 residues. The chain's CDR3 is CASSPGTGDMNTEAFF. The CDR3 region has the DNA TGTGCCAGCAGTCCCGGGACAGGGGATATGAACACTGAAGCTTTCTTT.

The chain joins TRBV15 to TRBJ2-5, with 7 bases fitting TRBD1. The germline V gene has CDR1 LNHNV and CDR2 YYDKDF (reference sequence). V lost 4 bases, J lost 5 bases, and 7 bases stayed unmatched. This CDR3 has 14 residues. CDR3 coding DNA: TGTGCCACCAGCACCCGACAGGGAGTGGAGACCCAGTACTTC. Translating gives CATSTRQGVETQYF.

V gene TRBV10-2 combines with J gene TRBJ2-3; TRBD2 aligns across 13 bases. J lost 8 bases, V lost 6 bases, and 11 bases had no gene match. Germline values: CDR1 WSHSY, CDR2 SAAADI. The CDR3 has 16 residues. CDR3 sequence: CASRGRLAGGPGTQYF. CDR3 in DNA: TGCGCCAGCAGGGGGAGACTAGCGGGAGGTCCAGGTACGCAGTATTTT.

For this clone: Other DNA sequences within the sample encode an identical CDR3. The chain joins TRBV27 to TRBJ2-7, with unresolved D. Trimming left V 5 bases short and J 2 bases short, with 4 bases between. The germline gives CDR1 MNHEY, CDR2 SMNVEV (reference sequence). This CDR3 spans 11 amino acids. CDR3 sequence (DNA): TGTGCCAGCAGTCCTCCCTACGAGCAGTACTTC. Amino acids: CASSPPYEQYF.

The genes are TRBV4-3 and TRBJ2-7; D may be TRBD2 (6 bases). With 0 bases removed from V and 0 bases from J, the gap between germline ends came to 12 bases. CDR3 length: 16 amino acids. In germline, CDR1 is LGHNA, CDR2 YSLEER. DNA for the CDR3: TGCGCCAGCAGCCAAGATGGCCTAGCGAGCTCCTACGAGCAGTACTTC. As protein: CASSQDGLASSYEQYF.

V usage is TRBV6-5 and J usage is TRBJ1-1; 10 bases are a match to TRBD1. V trimming: 6 bases; J trimming: 8 bases; junction bases outside the gene matches: 9. The CDR3 length is 14 residues. Germline lookup yields CDR1 MNHEY and CDR2 SVGAGI. CDR3 loop: CASRGAGTGAEAFF. The DNA for the CDR3 is TGTGCCAGCAGAGGAGCCGGGACAGGGGCCGAAGCTTTCTTT.

The chain recombines TRBV28 with TRBJ2-7, with 9 bases lining up with TRBD1. Germline lookup yields CDR1 MDHEN and CDR2 SYDVKM. This CDR3 contains 14 residues. The V segment lost 5 bases and the J segment 3 bases; nucleotides outside the gene matches: 5. CDR3 sequence: CASSPDRGFYEQYF. The CDR3 DNA follows: TGTGCCAGCAGTCCAGACAGGGGGTTCTACGAGCAGTACTTC.

The chain uses TRBV4-3 and TRBJ2-1; 7 bases are a match to TRBD2. The CDR3 contains 17 residues. The junction had 6 bases not matched to a gene; V was cut back by 0 bases and J by 1 base. Per germline, CDR1 LGHNA and CDR2 YSLEER. The CDR3 sequence is CASSQDGGGSSYNEQFF. DNA of the CDR3: TGCGCCAGCAGCCAAGATGGCGGCGGGAGTTCCTACAATGAGCAGTTCTTC.

In its sample, this clone was seen a few times. The chain recombines TRBV4-3 with TRBJ2-5, with D possibly TRBD2 on 7 matching bases. Germline lookup yields CDR1 LGHNA and CDR2 YSLEER. Between the trimmed V and J ends, which lost 0 bases and 0 bases, there was a span of 11 bases. The CDR3 consists of 16 residues. As DNA, the CDR3 is TGCGCCAGCAGCCAAGATTCCGGGGGGCACCAAGAGACCCAGTACTTC. Protein product: CASSQDSGGHQETQYF.

This chain connects TRBV28 to TRBJ2-1; the match to TRBD2 covers 12 bases. The V gene end was trimmed by 5 bases and the J gene end by 7 bases; junction bases not matched to a gene: 9. The CDR3 length is 16 residues. The germline gives CDR1 MDHEN, CDR2 SYDVKM. CDR3 nucleotide sequence: TGTGCCAGCAGTCCCAGACTAGCGGGAGTCCGGAATGAGCAGTTCTTC. It is translated as CASSPRLAGVRNEQFF.

The table lists this clone with a count of one. The chain couples TRBV5-1 to TRBJ2-7; no clear D gene. Between the trimmed V and J ends, which lost 0 bases and 4 bases, there was a span of 11 bases. Per germline, CDR1 SGHRS and CDR2 YFSETQ. CDR3 length: 14 residues. CDR3 nucleotide sequence: TGCGCCAGCAGCTTGGGCGCGCCCTATTACGAGCAGTACTTC. It translates to CASSLGAPYYEQYF.

The chain employs TRBV28 and TRBJ1-2; TRBD1 is a possible D gene (5 bases). CDR1 is MDHEN, CDR2 SYDVKM, per germline. The length of the CDR3 is 15 residues. Trimming cost V 2 bases and J 3 bases, with 13 bases left between them. CDR3 sequence reads: CASSLVDSHDYGYTF. CDR3 sequence (DNA): TGTGCCAGCAGTTTAGTCGACAGTCACGACTATGGCTACACCTTC.

The genes are TRBV28 and TRBJ2-3; a weak D match, TRBD2 (5 bases). V dropped 7 bases and J dropped 6 bases, with 14 bases sitting between them. Germline V gene lookup returns CDR1 MDHEN and CDR2 SYDVKM. CDR3 size: 13 residues. The CDR3 region is CASTWRRGDTQYF. The CDR3 region has the DNA TGTGCCAGCACCTGGCGTCGGGGTGATACGCAGTATTTT.

V and J are TRBV13 and TRBJ1-2; TRBD1 is a possible D gene (5 bases). Germline V CDR1 and CDR2: PRHDT, FYEKMQ (reference sequence). V shed 0 bases and J shed 5 bases, with 10 bases lying between them. The CDR3 extends over 14 amino acids. CDR3 protein: CASSLGGRVYGYTF. CDR3 bases: TGTGCCAGCAGCTTAGGCGGCAGGGTATATGGCTACACCTTC.

CDR3 DNA: TGTGCCAGCAGCTACTTTGGTTTCGAGGGTAGGGACACTGAAGCTTTCTTT. Its protein is CASSYFGFEGRDTEAFF. The chain couples TRBV5-8 to TRBJ1-1; no definite D call. This CDR3 has 17 residues. Germline V gene lookup returns CDR1 SGHTS and CDR2 YDEGEE. Trimming cost V 3 bases and J 3 bases, with 21 bases left between them.

The rearrangement links TRBV7-2 to TRBJ2-3; D call uncertain. Trimming removed 3 bases from V and 4 bases from J, with 8 bases in between. The CDR3 is 13 residues long. Germline CDR1 is SGHTA and CDR2 is FQGNSA. The CDR3 coding sequence is TGTGCCAGCAGCTTCCTAGTTCCAGATACGCAGTATTTT. Its protein product is CASSFLVPDTQYF.

The chain uses TRBV27 and TRBJ2-1; 8 nucleotides match TRBD2. There are 16 residues in the CDR3. The trim removed 7 bases at V and 0 bases at J, leaving 8 bases unmatched. Germline V CDR1 and CDR2: MNHEY, SMNVEV (reference sequence). This chain's CDR3 is CASKNSGVSSYNEQFF. The CDR3 coding sequence is TGTGCCAGCAAAAATAGCGGGGTCAGCTCCTACAATGAGCAGTTCTTC.

The rearrangement links TRBV18 to TRBJ2-1, with unresolved D. V gave up 1 base and J gave up 0 bases, with 7 bases separating them. CDR1 and CDR2 from the germline V gene are KGHSH and LQKENI. The CDR3 consists of 15 residues. The CDR3 DNA reads TGTGCCAGCTCACCACAACCGAGCTCCTACAATGAGCAGTTCTTC. This codes for CASSPQPSSYNEQFF.

This clone showed up just a few times. The genes are TRBV29-1 and TRBJ2-1; 10 nucleotides line up with TRBD1. The CDR3 is 15 residues long. Unmatched junction bases numbered 6, after V lost 3 bases and J lost 4 bases. CDR1 and CDR2 from the germline V gene are SQVTM and ANQGSEA. The CDR3, as DNA: TGCAGCGTTGAGGGGGACAGGGGCTCGTACAATGAGCAGTTCTTC. Translating it yields CSVEGDRGSYNEQFF.

The chain recombines TRBV29-1 with TRBJ2-7; 7 bases align to TRBD1. The CDR3 has 13 residues. The V segment lost 3 bases and the J segment 1 base; nucleotides outside the gene matches: 3. Per the germline V gene, CDR1 is SQVTM and CDR2 is ANQGSEA. CDR3 residues: CSVEGQSSYEQYF. In nucleotides, the CDR3 is TGCAGCGTTGAGGGACAGAGTTCCTACGAGCAGTACTTC.

This chain uses TRBV11-3 with TRBJ2-2; TRBD2 matches 12 bases. CDR1 is SGHNT, CDR2 YENEEA, per germline. CDR3 length: 16 residues. J gave up 7 bases and V 3 bases, and 6 bases lay outside the gene matches. The CDR3 loop reads CASSLASGRANGELFF. CDR3 in DNA: TGTGCCAGCAGCTTGGCTAGCGGGAGGGCTAACGGGGAGCTGTTTTTT.

The gene calls are TRBV28 and TRBJ2-3; possible D gene TRBD2, 6 bases. The germline CDR1 and CDR2 sequences are MDHEN and SYDVKM. Trimming left V 3 bases short and J 0 bases short, with 10 bases between. The CDR3 loop spans 15 amino acids. The CDR3 region has the DNA TGTGCCAGCAGTTTTGGGGGGAGTAGCACAGATACGCAGTATTTT. Protein product: CASSFGGSSTDTQYF.

The chain combines TRBV7-9 with TRBJ2-1, with 11 bases lining up with TRBD2. Germline CDR1 reads SEHNR; CDR2 reads FQNEAQ (reference sequence). V lost 0 bases and J lost 8; bases outside the gene matches: 9. The CDR3 is 17 residues long. The CDR3 region is CASSLALTSGEGDEQFF. The CDR3 nucleotides are TGTGCCAGCAGCTTAGCCCTGACTAGCGGGGAGGGCGATGAGCAGTTCTTC.